Listed below are T cell receptor beta chains from one sample, sequenced in a study of blood T cells in healthy people across ages. TCRdb reprocessed the 5' RACE reads with MiXCR, giving one entry per CDR3 protein. The top ten hold about 26% of the sample, which has fewer than 700,000 distinct CDR3 sequences, around half seen once. Sequenced input: blood. The receptors derive from a man older than 75 in good health. The CDR3 runs from the conserved cysteine through the conserved F or W. D genes are given only for firm matches. Only some rows state a clone size, as once, few, many or a class for expanded clones.

v_gene	j_gene	d_gene	abundance	CDR3nt	CDR3aa
TRBV20-1	TRBJ1-1	TRBD1	NA	TGCAGTGCTAGGGGGACAGGGCACACTGAAGCTTTCTTT	CSARGTGHTEAFF
TRBV18	TRBJ2-1	NA	NA	TGTGCCAGCTCGTCCAGGGGTACGGTCAATGAGCAGTTCTTC	CASSSRGTVNEQFF
TRBV7-7	TRBJ2-5	NA	NA	TGTGCTAGCAGCTTAGTTCCAGGATCAGAGACCCAGTACTTC	CASSLVPGSETQYF
TRBV10-3	TRBJ1-2	NA	many	TGTGCCATCTTAGGGTCGGGCGGCTACACCTTC	CAILGSGGYTF
TRBV7-2	TRBJ1-1	NA	NA	TGTGCCAGCAGCCCCCGGGACGGATATTACACTGAAGCTTTCTTT	CASSPRDGYYTEAFF
TRBV20-1	TRBJ1-2	NA	few	TGCAGTGCTAGAGTGGGGAAAACTAACTATGGCTACACCTTC	CSARVGKTNYGYTF
TRBV6-5	TRBJ2-1	TRBD2	once	TGTGCCAGCAGTTACCGGGCTAGCGGGAAGTACGGGCAGTTCTTC	CASSYRASGKYGQFF
TRBV5-1	TRBJ1-4	TRBD1	NA	TGCGCCAGCAGCTCGGGGGACAGTGTTTATGAAAAACTGTTTTTT	CASSSGDSVYEKLFF
TRBV28	TRBJ2-7	TRBD1	NA	TGTGCCAGCAAACAGGGGGCCTACGAGCAGTACTTC	CASKQGAYEQYF
TRBV7-2	TRBJ2-7	NA	NA	TGTGCCAGCAGCTCACCATCGGGGGTAGGGATCGAGCAGTACTTC	CASSSPSGVGIEQYF
TRBV6-1	TRBJ2-7	TRBD2	many	TGTGCCAGCAGTAAAGGGTTTGTAGCGGGAGCAAACGAGCAGTACTTC	CASSKGFVAGANEQYF
TRBV3-1	TRBJ1-1	NA	NA	TGTGCCAGCAGCCAAGGACAGATGCCTGAAGCTTTCTTT	CASSQGQMPEAFF
TRBV4-2	TRBJ1-5	NA	NA	TGTGCCAGCAGCCAAGCTCATAGCAATCAGCCCCAGCATTTT	CASSQAHSNQPQHF